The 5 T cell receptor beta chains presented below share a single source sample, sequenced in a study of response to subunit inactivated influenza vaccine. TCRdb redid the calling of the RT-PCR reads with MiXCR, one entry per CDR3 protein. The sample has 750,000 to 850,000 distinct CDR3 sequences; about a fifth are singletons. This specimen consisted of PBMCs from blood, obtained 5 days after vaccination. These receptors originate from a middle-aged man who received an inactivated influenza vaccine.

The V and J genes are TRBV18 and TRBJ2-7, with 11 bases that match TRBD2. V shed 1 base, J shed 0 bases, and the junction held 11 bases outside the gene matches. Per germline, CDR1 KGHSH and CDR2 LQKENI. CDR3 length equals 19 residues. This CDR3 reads CASSPQTSGNRFGSYEQYF. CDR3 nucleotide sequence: TGTGCCAGCTCACCACAGACTAGCGGGAATAGGTTTGGCTCCTACGAGCAGTACTTC.

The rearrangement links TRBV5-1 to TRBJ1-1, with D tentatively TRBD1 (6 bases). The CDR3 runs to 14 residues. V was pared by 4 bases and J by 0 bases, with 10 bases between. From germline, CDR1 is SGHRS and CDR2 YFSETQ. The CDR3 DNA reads TGCGCCAGCAGCGAGAGGGGGTTGAACACTGAAGCTTTCTTT. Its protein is CASSERGLNTEAFF.

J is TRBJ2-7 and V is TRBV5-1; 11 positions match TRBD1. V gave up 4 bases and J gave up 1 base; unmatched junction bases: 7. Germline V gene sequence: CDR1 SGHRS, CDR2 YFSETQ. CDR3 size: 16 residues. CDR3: CASSVWTGGASYEQYF. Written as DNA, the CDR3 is TGCGCCAGCAGCGTATGGACAGGGGGCGCGTCCTACGAGCAGTACTTC.

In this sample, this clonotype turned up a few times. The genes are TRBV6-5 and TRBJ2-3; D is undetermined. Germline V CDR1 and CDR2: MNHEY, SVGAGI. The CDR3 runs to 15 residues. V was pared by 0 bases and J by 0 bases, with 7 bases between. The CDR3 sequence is CASSYSLSSTDTQYF. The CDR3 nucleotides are TGTGCCAGCAGTTACTCCCTTTCTAGCACAGATACGCAGTATTTT.

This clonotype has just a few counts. CDR3 nucleotide sequence: TGCAGTGCTGATAGCCACAGCTCCTACAATGAGCAGTTCTTC. Its protein is CSADSHSSYNEQFF. The chain uses TRBV20-1 and TRBJ2-1; D unresolved. Germline lookup yields CDR1 DFQATT and CDR2 SNEGSKA (reference sequence). CDR3 length: 14 amino acids. The ends were cut back, 5 bases at V and 0 bases at J, with 11 bases in the middle.